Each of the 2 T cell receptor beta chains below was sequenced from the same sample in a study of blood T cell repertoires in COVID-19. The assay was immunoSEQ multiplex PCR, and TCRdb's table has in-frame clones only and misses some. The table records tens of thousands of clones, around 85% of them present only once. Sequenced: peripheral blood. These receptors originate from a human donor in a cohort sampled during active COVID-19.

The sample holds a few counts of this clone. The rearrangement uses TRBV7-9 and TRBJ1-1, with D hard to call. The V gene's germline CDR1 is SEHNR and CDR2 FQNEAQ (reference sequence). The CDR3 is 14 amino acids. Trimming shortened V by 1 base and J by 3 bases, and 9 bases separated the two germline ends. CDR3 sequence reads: CASSLVVPDTEAFF. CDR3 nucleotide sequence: TGTGCCAGCAGCTTAGTCGTGCCGGACACTGAAGCTTTCTTT.

The chain's CDR3 is CASSPGPRQAFFVQFF. The CDR3 coding sequence is TGTGCCAGCTCACCAGGTCCGAGACAAGCCTTTTTTGTGCAGTTCTTC. This chain links TRBV18 with TRBJ2-1; no reliable D call. The V gene lost 2 bases and the J gene lost 12 bases, with 23 bases spanning the gap. CDR3 length: 16 amino acids. Germline V gene sequence: CDR1 KGHSH, CDR2 LQKENI.